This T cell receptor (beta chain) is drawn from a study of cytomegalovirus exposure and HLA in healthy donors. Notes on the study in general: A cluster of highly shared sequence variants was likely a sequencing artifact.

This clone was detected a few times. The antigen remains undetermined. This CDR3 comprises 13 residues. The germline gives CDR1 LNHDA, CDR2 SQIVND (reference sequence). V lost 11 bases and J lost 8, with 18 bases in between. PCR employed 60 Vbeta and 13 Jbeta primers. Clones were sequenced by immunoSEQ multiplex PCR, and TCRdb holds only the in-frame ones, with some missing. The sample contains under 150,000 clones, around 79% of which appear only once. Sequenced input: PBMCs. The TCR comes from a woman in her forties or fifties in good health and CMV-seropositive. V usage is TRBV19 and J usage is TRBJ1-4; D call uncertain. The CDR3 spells CAPGWGEKEKLFF. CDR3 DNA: TGTGCCCCGGGATGGGGTGAAAAGGAAAAACTGTTTTTT.